The 3 T cell receptor beta chains reported below all come from one sample, sequenced in a study of blood T cell repertoires in COVID-19. Here immunoSEQ multiplex PCR was the method, and the copy in TCRdb shows in-frame clones only, minus some. The sample has around 190,000 clones; roughly four fifths are singletons. Sequencing was carried out using peripheral blood. These receptors all stem from a human donor in a cohort sampled during active COVID-19.

This chain links TRBV5-6 with TRBJ1-1, with D maybe TRBD1 (6 bases). The V end lost 0 bases, the J end lost 0 bases, and 12 bases lay between the germline ends. CDR3 length: 16 amino acids. Germline CDR1 SGHDT, CDR2 YYEEEE. The CDR3 bases are TGTGCCAGCAGCTTGGCTGGGGGGGGGCTGAACACTGAAGCTTTCTTT. It specifies CASSLAGGGLNTEAFF.

The rearrangement joins TRBV7-3 to TRBJ2-6; D gene unclear. Between the trimmed V and J ends, which lost 2 bases and 0 bases, there was a span of 11 bases. The CDR3 is 17 residues long. Germline V gene sequence: CDR1 SGHTA, CDR2 FQGTGA. The CDR3 sequence: CASSLGQSSSGANVLTF. In nucleotides, the CDR3 is TGTGCCAGCAGCTTAGGGCAGTCCAGCTCTGGGGCCAACGTCCTGACTTTC.

The chain is built from TRBV18 and TRBJ2-7; TRBD1 agrees at 7 bases. V shed 4 bases and J 0 bases; nucleotides not matched to a gene: 3. CDR1 and CDR2 from the germline V gene are KGHSH and LQKENI. The CDR3 has 14 amino acids. CDR3 in DNA: TGTGCCAGCTCACTGGACAGGAGCTCCTACGAGCAGTACTTC. This gives the protein CASSLDRSSYEQYF.